This T cell receptor (beta chain) was sequenced during a study of a mutant IDH1 vaccine in newly diagnosed glioma. Study summary: The study gave patients eight vaccinations in weeks 1, 3, 5, 7, 11, 15, 19, 23. Investigators started vaccination 4-6 weeks after radiotherapy alone, or with temozolomide cycles. The sex distribution of treated patients was around 60% male and about 38% female, with a mean age of 40.4 years.

Stated time point: week 5, during vaccination. Doses consisted of 300 ug of mutant IDH1 20-mer peptide each, paired with topical imiquimod. Tumors from donors were new WHO grade 3 or 4 IDH1-mutant astrocytomas with ATRX loss. Sequencing used immunoSEQ multiplex PCR; TCRdb keeps in-frame clones, though not all of them. The sample shows around 78,000 clones, 91% of them seen only once. Regarding this clone: Its antigen remains unknown.

This receptor was obtained from a woman aged 45-65 years with glioma. The specimen comprised PBMCs, sampled from a glioma patient whose treatment included an IDH1 peptide vaccine.

The CDR3 spells CASSTRDRGNYEQYF. The DNA for the CDR3 is TGTGCCAGCAGTACCCGGGACAGGGGAAACTACGAGCAGTACTTC. The gene calls are TRBV27 and TRBJ2-7; TRBD1 aligns across 10 bases. CDR3 size: 15 residues. J was trimmed by 3 bases and V by 5 bases; bases with no gene match: 7. CDR1 and CDR2 from the germline V gene are MNHEY and SMNVEV (reference sequence).